This T cell receptor (beta chain) was profiled in a study of CD8 T cells in Susac syndrome. In the study overall: Patients with Susac syndrome who were sequenced included roughly 6 with active disease and fewer than 10 in remission.

Findings and limits, study-wide: CD4+ repertoires of Susac syndrome patients lacked detectable clonal expansion.

When the RNA was reverse transcribed, random hexamers were used with an input of 0.5 to 1 ug. The CDR3 of TCR beta was amplified by immunoSEQ multiplex PCR across 54 Vbeta and 13 Jbeta. Each CDR3 protein is one row after TCRdb ran MiXCR on the immunoSEQ multiplex PCR reads. The table lists roughly 140,000 distinct CDR3 sequences, approximately 96% of them singletons. As concerns this clonotype: Its specificity is not known.

Sequencing of TCR beta drew on CD8+ and CD4+ T cells from blood. Germline V gene data show CDR1 as DFQATT and CDR2 as SNEGSKA (reference sequence). The length of the CDR3 is 13 residues. J lost 4 bases, V lost 6 bases, and 9 bases had no gene match. The clonotype was recovered from a human donor with Susac syndrome. The sequenced material came from CD4+ T cells from PBMCs. The rearrangement uses TRBV20-1 and TRBJ2-7; 7 bases are shared with TRBD1. CDR3 in DNA: TGCAGTGCCCAAGACAGGGTTTTGTACGAGCAGTACTTC. Amino acid sequence: CSAQDRVLYEQYF.